The 16 T cell receptor beta chains in this list originate from one sample, sequenced in a study of Ad26.COV2.S vaccination and SARS-CoV-2 variants. Specified treatment: about 20 received Ad26.COV2.S at low or high dose, single or two shots; roughly 5 received placebo; per-sample allocation not given. Each sample was drawn 63 days after the first injection (of vaccine or placebo). The assay was immunoSEQ multiplex PCR, and TCRdb's table has in-frame clones only and misses some. The sample lists under 500,000 clones; around 92% were seen once. The sequencing used peripheral blood, collected in a trial of Ad26.COV2.S vaccine versus placebo. The receptors shown here come from a person aged 18-60 years who received the Ad26.COV2.S COVID-19 vaccine or a placebo.

The rearrangement joins TRBV2 to TRBJ2-7, with a tentative D call TRBD2 (5 bases). The CDR3 runs to 17 residues. CDR1 and CDR2 (germline): SNHLY, FYNNEI. V shed 4 bases and J shed 4 bases, with 23 bases lying between them. The CDR3 nucleotides read TGTGCCAGCAGTGGAGGACTCGATAGCTCAAAGTTATACGAGCAGTACTTC. Protein: CASSGGLDSSKLYEQYF.

This CDR3 reads CASSEVGPRPQHF. DNA of the CDR3: TGTGCCAGCAGTGAAGTGGGGCCCCGGCCCCAGCATTTT. This chain uses TRBV6-1 with TRBJ1-5; a possible D gene is TRBD1 (5 bases). V lost 1 base and J 9 bases, leaving 10 bases between the germline ends. Germline assignment: CDR1 MNHNS and CDR2 SASEGT. CDR3 length equals 13 residues.

This rearrangement joins TRBV23-1 to TRBJ2-7, with D uncertain. TRBV23-1 is identified as an open reading frame with a role that is uncertain. V lost 0 bases and J 2 bases, leaving 17 bases between the germline ends. The CDR3 is 17 residues long. For the CDR3, the DNA is TGCGCCAGCAGTCAATCCCCACCCCAGGCAGCCCCCTACGAGCAGTACTTC. Its protein product is CASSQSPPQAAPYEQYF.

The V and J genes are TRBV28 and TRBJ1-2, with 7 bases matching TRBD1. The V gene's germline CDR1 is MDHEN and CDR2 SYDVKM. V lost 9 bases and J lost 1; bases outside the gene matches: 5. The CDR3 loop spans 13 amino acids. CDR3: CASKQGLNYGYTF. CDR3 nucleotide sequence: TGTGCCAGTAAACAGGGGCTTAACTATGGCTACACCTTC.

This clone was seen only a few times. The V and J genes are TRBV19 and TRBJ1-1, with 7 bases that match TRBD1. The V and J ends lost 7 bases and 7 bases, in that order; junction bases with no gene match: 3. Germline CDR1 reads LNHDA; CDR2 reads SQIVND (reference sequence). The CDR3 totals 11 residues. CDR3 in amino acids: CASTSGGEAFF. The DNA of the CDR3 is TGTGCCAGTACCTCAGGGGGTGAAGCTTTCTTT.

This chain uses TRBV4-3 with TRBJ2-7; 10 bases are shared with TRBD1. The CDR3 runs to 16 residues. Germline assignment: CDR1 LGHNA and CDR2 YSLEER. V lost 5 bases, J lost 7 bases, and 14 bases stayed unmatched. CDR3 coding DNA: TGCGCCAGCAGCTCGGGACAGGGGCCGTCAAGGGGGGAGCAGTACTTC. Translated, it gives CASSSGQGPSRGEQYF.

This chain uses TRBV7-8 with TRBJ1-6; 7 bases map to TRBD1. J gave up 9 bases and V 1 base, and 9 bases lay outside the gene matches. CDR1 SGHVS and CDR2 FQNEAQ come from the germline V gene. The CDR3 length is 16 residues. The CDR3 bases are TGTGCCAGCAGCTTAGAGAGGACAGGCATCCTTTCACCCCTCCACTTT. Amino acids: CASSLERTGILSPLHF.

This rearrangement joins TRBV27 to TRBJ1-3; possibly TRBD1 for D (6 bases). The CDR3 is 15 amino acids. Trimming removed 7 bases from V and 4 bases from J, with 17 bases in between. CDR1 and CDR2 from the germline V gene are MNHEY and SMNVEV (reference sequence). The CDR3 is CASKDQRGKGNTIYF. CDR3 bases: TGTGCCAGCAAGGACCAGAGGGGGAAAGGAAACACCATATATTTT.

The CDR3 loop reads CASASGQVEKLFF. DNA for the CDR3: TGTGCCAGCGCGTCAGGACAGGTAGAAAAACTGTTTTTT. The V call is TRBV7-2, the J call TRBJ1-4, with TRBD1 identical over 7 bases. The V gene's germline CDR1 is SGHTA and CDR2 FQGNSA. The CDR3 contains 13 residues. Trimming at V came to 8 bases and at J to 8 bases, leaving 8 bases not matched to a gene.

The rearrangement links TRBV5-1 to TRBJ1-3; 7 bases map to TRBD1. The CDR3 is 19 residues long. CDR1 and CDR2 from the germline V gene are SGHRS and YFSETQ. Trimming took 1 base from V and 3 from J; bases not matched to a gene: 16. The CDR3 spells CASSLMGPLDRAYGNTIYF. The CDR3 DNA follows: TGCGCCAGCAGCTTGATGGGGCCCTTAGACAGGGCGTATGGAAACACCATATATTTT.

This clone was seen only once. The chain links TRBV6-6 to TRBJ2-1, with D possibly being TRBD1 (5 bases). Trimming left V 5 bases short and J 2 bases short, with 10 bases between. From germline, CDR1 is MNHNY and CDR2 SVGAGI (reference sequence). The CDR3 contains 14 residues. In DNA form, the CDR3 reads TGTGCCAGCAGTCCCCAGGGTGCCTACAATGAGCAGTTCTTC. Translated: CASSPQGAYNEQFF.

In its sample, this clone was seen once. The J gene is TRBJ2-7, the V gene TRBV20-1; D perhaps matches TRBD1 (5 bases). In germline, CDR1 is DFQATT, CDR2 SNEGSKA (reference sequence). This CDR3 comprises 11 residues. Deletions cut 6 bases from V and 4 bases from J, with 10 bases between. The CDR3 here is CSADSGYEQYF. For the CDR3, the DNA is TGCAGTGCGGATTCAGGGTACGAGCAGTACTTC.

The rearrangement links TRBV9 to TRBJ2-3, with D possibly being TRBD2 (5 bases). Germline V gives CDR1 SGDLS, CDR2 YYNGEE. The CDR3 runs 15 residues. Trimming shortened V by 0 bases and J by 1 base, and 9 bases separated the two germline ends. CDR3 protein: CASSVESGRTDTQYF. CDR3 DNA sequence: TGTGCCAGCAGCGTAGAAAGCGGACGCACAGATACGCAGTATTTT.

This clone appeared a single time. The genes are TRBV30 and TRBJ1-2, with unresolved D. The CDR3 sequence is 15 residues long. The V gene's germline CDR1 is GTSNPN and CDR2 SVGIG (reference sequence). The ends were cut back, 5 bases at V and 4 bases at J, with 20 bases in the middle. Written as DNA, the CDR3 is TGTGCCTGGGCGAGACATATGACCACCCCCTATGGCTACACCTTC. This sequence encodes CAWARHMTTPYGYTF.

This chain uses TRBV10-2 with TRBJ2-6, with 11 bases fitting TRBD1. In germline, CDR1 is WSHSY, CDR2 SAAADI. V trimming: 2 bases; J trimming: 4 bases; junction bases outside the gene matches: 10. The CDR3 loop spans 19 amino acids. CDR3: CASSEVRTGGASGANVLTF. The CDR3, as DNA: TGCGCCAGCAGTGAGGTTAGGACAGGGGGCGCGTCAGGGGCCAACGTCCTGACTTTC.

The chain couples TRBV5-4 to TRBJ1-1; 10 bases fit TRBD1. The CDR3 totals 13 residues. Germline V gene data show CDR1 as SGHNT and CDR2 as YYREEE (reference sequence). Trimming removed 5 bases from V and 8 bases from J; junction bases left unmatched: 6. Here the CDR3 reads CASRRDRGREAFF. CDR3 in DNA: TGTGCCAGCAGGCGGGACAGGGGCAGGGAAGCTTTCTTT.